These 23 T cell receptor beta chains share one sample of origin, sequenced in a study of CD8 T cells in Susac syndrome. RNA, at about 0.45 to 1 ug, was reverse transcribed with random hexamers. TCRdb used MiXCR to reprocess the immunoSEQ multiplex PCR reads, holding one entry per CDR3 protein. The data hold about 180,000 distinct CDR3 sequences, with around 95% observed a single time. The specimen was CD8+ T cells from PBMCs. The receptors shown here come from a human donor with multiple sclerosis.

The rearrangement uses TRBV15 and TRBJ2-6; D might be TRBD1 or TRBD2, each matching 6 bases. V lost 1 base and J 3 bases, leaving 10 bases between the germline ends. The germline CDR1 and CDR2 sequences are LNHNV and YYDKDF (reference sequence). The CDR3 has 16 residues. The CDR3 sequence: CATSRVGGRGANVLTF. DNA of the CDR3: TGTGCCACCAGCAGAGTTGGGGGGCGTGGGGCCAACGTCCTGACTTTC.

Only one count was recorded for this clonotype. The V and J genes are TRBV29-1 and TRBJ2-7, with 10 nucleotides matching TRBD1. The V segment lost 4 bases and the J segment 6 bases; nucleotides outside the gene matches: 12. Germline V gene lookup returns CDR1 SQVTM and CDR2 ANQGSEA. The CDR3 is 15 residues long. The DNA of the CDR3 is TGCAGCGTTGGAAGGGACGGGACAGGGGAGGTCGAGCAGTACTTC. It specifies CSVGRDGTGEVEQYF.

The chain carries TRBV30 and TRBJ2-1, with 10 bases lining up with TRBD2. The V and J ends lost 8 bases and 3 bases, in that order; junction bases with no gene match: 7. This CDR3 is 14 amino acids long. The germline CDR1 and CDR2 sequences are GTSNPN and SVGIG (reference sequence). CDR3 region: CAGTGTSVYNEQFF. The CDR3 DNA reads TGTGCCGGCACCGGGACTAGCGTCTACAATGAGCAGTTCTTC.

The rearrangement uses TRBV29-1 and TRBJ2-1; D is perhaps TRBD1 (6 bases). The CDR3 covers 15 residues. The germline V gene encodes CDR1 SQVTM and CDR2 ANQGSEA. V was cut by 3 bases and J by 2 bases, with 14 bases left in between. CDR3 bases: TGCAGCGTTGAGTGGAGGACAGCCGCCTACAATGAGCAGTTCTTC. This gives the protein CSVEWRTAAYNEQFF.

The chain joins TRBV28 to TRBJ1-1, with D unclear. This CDR3 contains 11 residues. V was shortened by 6 bases and J by 5 bases, with 7 bases between the two germline ends. CDR1 and CDR2 from the germline V gene are MDHEN and SYDVKM. The CDR3 DNA is TGTGCCAGCAGCCGAAAAACTGAAGCTTTCTTT. The encoded protein is CASSRKTEAFF.

V gene TRBV28 combines with J gene TRBJ2-3, with 9 bases lining up with TRBD1. Germline-derived CDR1 and CDR2 are MDHEN and SYDVKM. V lost 6 bases to trimming and J lost 2 bases; unmatched junction nucleotides: 3. The CDR3 totals 14 residues. The CDR3 DNA is TGTGCCAGCAGCGACAGGGGGATCACAGATACGCAGTATTTT. As protein: CASSDRGITDTQYF.

This sequence joins TRBV13 and TRBJ1-6; D is perhaps TRBD1 (5 bases). Between the trimmed V and J ends, which lost 5 bases and 11 bases, there was a span of 16 bases. Germline V lookup: CDR1 PRHDT, CDR2 FYEKMQ (reference sequence). This CDR3 has 14 amino acids. CDR3 sequence: CASSSRDGEAPLHF. CDR3 bases: TGTGCCAGCAGCAGCAGGGACGGCGAAGCACCCCTCCACTTT.

In its sample, this clonotype was seen once. The J gene is TRBJ2-3, the V gene TRBV27; 7 bases match TRBD2. The CDR3 consists of 15 residues. Germline V gives CDR1 MNHEY, CDR2 SMNVEV (reference sequence). After removal of 7 bases from V and 2 bases from J, the junction contained 9 bases not matched to a gene. CDR3 amino acids: CASKGGGLYTDTQYF. As DNA, the CDR3 is TGTGCCAGCAAGGGCGGGGGACTATACACAGATACGCAGTATTTT.

The V and J genes are TRBV2 and TRBJ2-3; no reliable D call. The CDR3 sequence is 13 residues long. The ends were cut back, 7 bases at V and 5 bases at J, with 13 bases in the middle. Germline CDR1 SNHLY, CDR2 FYNNEI. The CDR3 here is CASKRRIQDTQYF. CDR3 in DNA: TGTGCCAGCAAGAGGCGGATTCAAGATACGCAGTATTTT.

The V and J genes are TRBV12-3 or TRBV12-4 and TRBJ2-7; D is ambiguous. With 7 bases removed from V and 2 bases from J, the gap between germline ends came to 18 bases. The CDR3 is 15 residues long. The CDR3 sequence: CASTRRSQAPYEQYF. DNA for the CDR3: TGTGCCAGCACCCGTCGGTCTCAGGCCCCCTACGAGCAGTACTTC.

The rearrangement uses TRBV12-3 or TRBV12-4 and TRBJ1-1, with 7 bases identical to TRBD1. The junction had 5 bases not matched to a gene; V was cut back by 7 bases and J by 6 bases. The CDR3 sequence is 12 residues long. As DNA, the CDR3 is TGTGCCAGCACCAGGGGGGAACCTGAAGCTTTCTTT. It translates to CASTRGEPEAFF.

CDR3 residues: CASSPTGEPNQPQHF. CDR3 sequence (DNA): TGTGCCAGCAGCCCCACAGGGGAACCCAATCAGCCCCAGCATTTT. V usage is TRBV9 and J usage is TRBJ1-5; 7 nucleotides agree with TRBD1. Germline CDR1 is SGDLS and CDR2 is YYNGEE. With V trimmed by 4 bases and J by 3 bases, 7 bases remained unmatched. This CDR3 has 15 residues.

This chain uses TRBV29-1 with TRBJ1-1; no reliable D call. Trimming took off 4 bases at V and 7 bases at J, with 10 bases between the two ends. CDR3 length: 11 residues. In germline, CDR1 is SQVTM, CDR2 ANQGSEA. This chain's CDR3 is CSVGLGIEAFF. The CDR3 DNA reads as TGCAGCGTTGGCCTTGGAATTGAAGCTTTCTTT.

J is TRBJ2-2 and V is TRBV15, with 7 bases aligning to TRBD2. Losses at the gene ends were 5 bases for V and 4 bases for J; bases not matched to a gene: 7. There are 15 residues in the CDR3. Germline V gives CDR1 LNHNV, CDR2 YYDKDF (reference sequence). CDR3 sequence reads: CATSLSGGITGELFF. DNA of the CDR3: TGTGCCACCAGCCTGTCGGGGGGAATCACCGGGGAGCTGTTTTTT.

The V call is TRBV9, the J call TRBJ1-1; TRBD1 matches at 8 bases. The trim removed 8 bases at V and 1 base at J, leaving 7 bases unmatched. The V gene's germline CDR1 is SGDLS and CDR2 YYNGEE. The CDR3 length is 14 residues. CDR3 sequence (DNA): TGTGCCAGTACTTCCGGGACAGGGAACACTGAAGCTTTCTTT. Translated, it gives CASTSGTGNTEAFF.

The chain is built from TRBV27 and TRBJ1-5, with D unclear. Per the germline V gene, CDR1 is MNHEY and CDR2 is SMNVEV (reference sequence). V dropped 3 bases and J dropped 6 bases, with 12 bases sitting between them. The CDR3 runs 14 residues. This CDR3 reads CASSLDGPTQPQHF. The CDR3 DNA follows: TGTGCCAGCAGTTTGGACGGCCCCACTCAGCCCCAGCATTTT.

This rearrangement joins TRBV30 to TRBJ1-2, with TRBD1 matching over 9 bases. This CDR3 is built from 15 residues. Germline values: CDR1 GTSNPN, CDR2 SVGIG (reference sequence). After removal of 5 bases from V and 5 bases from J, the junction contained 12 bases not matched to a gene. This CDR3 reads CAWDLTGGAGYGYTF. CDR3 nucleotides: TGTGCCTGGGACTTAACAGGGGGCGCGGGATATGGCTACACCTTC. Variable domain in full (rest from reference TRBV30 and TRBJ1-2): SQTIHQWPATLVQPVGSPLSLECTVEGTSNPNLYWYRQAAGRGLQLLFYSVGIGQISSEVPQNLSASRPQDRQFILSSKKLLLSDSGFYLCAWDLTGGAGYGYTFGSGTRLTVV.

The chain couples TRBV30 to TRBJ1-1; D ambiguous. In germline, CDR1 is GTSNPN, CDR2 SVGIG (reference sequence). V lost 3 bases and J lost 5, with 7 bases in between. The CDR3 has 11 amino acids. CDR3 amino acids: CAWSPGTEAFF. The CDR3 region has the DNA TGTGCCTGGAGCCCGGGAACTGAAGCTTTCTTT.

The CDR3 protein is CAWSVAENTEAFF. CDR3 nucleotides: TGTGCCTGGAGTGTTGCGGAGAACACTGAAGCTTTCTTT. The chain carries TRBV30 and TRBJ1-1; D is undetermined. Trimming pared 0 bases from V and 1 base from J, leaving 6 bases between. Germline-derived CDR1 and CDR2 are GTSNPN and SVGIG (reference sequence). CDR3 length: 13 residues.

V usage is TRBV12-3 or TRBV12-4 and J usage is TRBJ2-7; TRBD2 matches 9 bases. With V trimmed by 4 bases and J by 3 bases, 10 bases remained unmatched. The CDR3 spans 16 residues. The CDR3 loop is CASSSLGSGRIYEQYF. The CDR3 region has the DNA TGTGCCAGCAGTTCCCTTGGAAGCGGGAGGATCTACGAGCAGTACTTC.

The rearrangement links TRBV3-1 to TRBJ2-5; TRBD2 agrees at 9 bases. Germline V gene data show CDR1 as LGHDT and CDR2 as YNNKEL (reference sequence). The trim removed 0 bases at V and 0 bases at J, leaving 14 bases unmatched. CDR3 length: 20 residues. The CDR3 is CASSQDGGIAGARNQETQYF. Here the CDR3 DNA reads TGTGCCAGCAGCCAAGATGGGGGAATAGCGGGGGCCCGTAACCAAGAGACCCAGTACTTC.

The V call is TRBV12-3 or TRBV12-4, the J call TRBJ1-2; TRBD1 agrees at 9 bases. The V gene end was trimmed by 1 base and the J gene end by 5 bases; junction bases not matched to a gene: 2. There are 14 residues in the CDR3. CDR3 bases: TGTGCCAGCAGTTTAGACAGGGGGCTGTATGGCTACACCTTC. Translating gives CASSLDRGLYGYTF.

This chain joins TRBV12-3 or TRBV12-4 and TRBJ2-1; no clear D. With 7 bases removed from V and 0 bases from J, the gap between germline ends came to 16 bases. The CDR3 extends over 16 amino acids. The CDR3 reads CASTQEPDSSYNEQFF. The CDR3 DNA reads TGTGCCAGCACCCAGGAGCCCGACTCCTCCTACAATGAGCAGTTCTTC.